The following is a T cell receptor (beta chain) sequence with its context. A read error may be the cause here, since a much bigger clone is one base away. In germline, CDR1 is MGHRA, CDR2 YSYEKL. V dropped 0 bases and J dropped 5; count of bases not matched to a gene: 9. CDR3 length: 16 amino acids. This sample was taken from a study of tumor-infiltrating lymphocytes in primary liver carcinoma. Priming with a constant-region primer yielded TCR beta cDNA from around 540 ng total RNA. Slightly modified ARM-PCR with three nested multiplex PCR rounds yielded TCR beta libraries. Use of TRBV1-TRBV30 forward primers with a C-beta reverse primer characterized the first two PCR rounds, which lasted about 11 cycles each. From the multiplex PCR reads, TCRdb called clonotypes with MiXCR, one entry per CDR3 protein. The repertoire has around 330,000 distinct CDR3 sequences, roughly three fifths of them found once; the top ten carry about a sixth.

In addition to blood RNA drawn from unsorted whole blood, germline DNA was extracted. The chain couples TRBV4-1 to TRBJ2-5, with 7 bases aligning to TRBD1. This TCR was sampled from a woman aged 25 to 39 with primary liver carcinoma and hepatitis B virus infection. The sample consisted of peripheral blood. The CDR3 sequence: CASSQDTTGWTETQYF. The CDR3 DNA reads as TGCGCCAGCAGCCAAGACACGACAGGGTGGACGGAGACCCAGTACTTC.